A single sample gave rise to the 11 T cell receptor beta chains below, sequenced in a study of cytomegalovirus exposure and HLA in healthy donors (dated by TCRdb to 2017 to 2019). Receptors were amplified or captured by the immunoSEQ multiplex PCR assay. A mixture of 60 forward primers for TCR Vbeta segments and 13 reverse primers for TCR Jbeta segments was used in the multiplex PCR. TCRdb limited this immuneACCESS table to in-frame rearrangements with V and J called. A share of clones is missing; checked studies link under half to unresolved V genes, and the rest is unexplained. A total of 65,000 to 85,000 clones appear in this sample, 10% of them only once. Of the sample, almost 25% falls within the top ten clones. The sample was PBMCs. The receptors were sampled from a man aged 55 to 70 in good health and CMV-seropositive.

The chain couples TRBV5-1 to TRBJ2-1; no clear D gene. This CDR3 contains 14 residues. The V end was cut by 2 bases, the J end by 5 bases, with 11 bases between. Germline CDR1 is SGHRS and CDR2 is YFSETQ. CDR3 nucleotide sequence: TGCGCCAGCAGCTTTGGCTTCATGGACAATGAGCAGTTCTTC. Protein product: CASSFGFMDNEQFF.

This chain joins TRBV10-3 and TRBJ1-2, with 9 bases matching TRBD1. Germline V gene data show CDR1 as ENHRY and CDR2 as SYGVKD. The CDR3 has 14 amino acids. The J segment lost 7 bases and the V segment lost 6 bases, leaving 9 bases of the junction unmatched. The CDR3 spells CAISPGTGQGGYTF. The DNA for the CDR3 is TGTGCCATCAGCCCCGGGACAGGGCAAGGTGGCTACACCTTC.

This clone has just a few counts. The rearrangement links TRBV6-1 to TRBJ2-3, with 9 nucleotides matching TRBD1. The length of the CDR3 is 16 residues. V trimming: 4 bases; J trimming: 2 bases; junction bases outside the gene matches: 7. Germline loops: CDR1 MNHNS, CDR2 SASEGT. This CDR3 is CASSGAGTGNTDTQYF. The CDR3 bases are TGTGCCAGCAGTGGAGCCGGGACAGGGAACACAGATACGCAGTATTTT.

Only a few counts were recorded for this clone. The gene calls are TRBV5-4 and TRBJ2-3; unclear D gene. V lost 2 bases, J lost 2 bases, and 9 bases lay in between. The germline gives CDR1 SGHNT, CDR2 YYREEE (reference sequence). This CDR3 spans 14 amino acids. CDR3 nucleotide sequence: TGTGCCAGCAGCTTCGACTCGATCACAGATACGCAGTATTTT. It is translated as CASSFDSITDTQYF. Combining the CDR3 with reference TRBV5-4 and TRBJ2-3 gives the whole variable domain ETGVTQSPTHLIKTRGQQVTLRCSSQSGHNTVSWYQQALGQGPQFIFQYYREEENGRGNFPPRFSGLQFPNYSSELNVNALELDDSALYLCASSFDSITDTQYFGPGTRLTVL.

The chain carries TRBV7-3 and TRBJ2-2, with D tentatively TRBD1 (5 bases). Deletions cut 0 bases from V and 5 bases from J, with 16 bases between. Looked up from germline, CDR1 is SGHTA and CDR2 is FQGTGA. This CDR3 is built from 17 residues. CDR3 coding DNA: TGTGCCAGCAGCTTAACCCAGACGACAGCCTTTACCGGGGAGCTGTTTTTT. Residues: CASSLTQTTAFTGELFF.

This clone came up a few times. CDR3 residues: CASSVDRNTEAFF. The CDR3 DNA follows: TGTGCCAGCAGCGTCGACAGGAACACTGAAGCTTTCTTT. V gene TRBV9 combines with J gene TRBJ1-1; D perhaps matches TRBD1 (5 bases). The CDR3 has 13 residues. Germline CDR1 and CDR2: SGDLS and YYNGEE. The V gene lost 2 bases and the J gene lost 1 base, with 6 bases spanning the gap.

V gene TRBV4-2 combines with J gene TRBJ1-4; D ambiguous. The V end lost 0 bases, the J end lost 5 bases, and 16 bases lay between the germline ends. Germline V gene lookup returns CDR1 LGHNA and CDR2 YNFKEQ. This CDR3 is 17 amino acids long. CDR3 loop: CASSQDRGVELNEKLFF. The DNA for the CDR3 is TGTGCCAGCAGCCAAGATCGCGGGGTAGAACTAAATGAAAAACTGTTTTTT.

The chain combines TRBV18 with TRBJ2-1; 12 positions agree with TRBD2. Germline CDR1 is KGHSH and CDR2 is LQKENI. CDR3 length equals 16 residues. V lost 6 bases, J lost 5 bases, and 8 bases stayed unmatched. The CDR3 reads CASSLRTSGNDNEQFF. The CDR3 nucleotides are TGTGCCAGCTCGCTACGGACTAGCGGGAACGACAATGAGCAGTTCTTC.

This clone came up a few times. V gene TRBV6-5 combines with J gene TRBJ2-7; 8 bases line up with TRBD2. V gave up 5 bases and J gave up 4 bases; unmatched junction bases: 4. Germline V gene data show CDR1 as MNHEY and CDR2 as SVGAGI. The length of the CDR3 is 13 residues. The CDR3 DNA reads TGTGCCAGCAGTACCCCGGGGGGGTACGAGCAGTACGTC. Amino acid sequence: CASSTPGGYEQYV.

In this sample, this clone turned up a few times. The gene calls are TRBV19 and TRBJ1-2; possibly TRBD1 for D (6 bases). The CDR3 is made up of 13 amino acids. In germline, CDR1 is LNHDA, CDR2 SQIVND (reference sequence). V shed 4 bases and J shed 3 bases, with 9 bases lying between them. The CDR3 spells CASSTRTDYGYTF. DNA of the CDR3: TGTGCCAGTAGTACGAGGACAGACTATGGCTACACCTTC.

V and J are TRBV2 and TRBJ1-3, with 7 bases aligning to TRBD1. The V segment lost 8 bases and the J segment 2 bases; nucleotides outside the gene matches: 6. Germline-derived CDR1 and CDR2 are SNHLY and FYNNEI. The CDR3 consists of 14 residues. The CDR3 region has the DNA TGTGCCAGCCGGGGACAGATACCTGGAAACACCATATATTTT. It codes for CASRGQIPGNTIYF.